A single sample is the source of the 30 T cell receptor beta chains below, sequenced in a study of shared clonotypes between healthy human individuals. TCRdb's copy holds only in-frame clones and misses some; the assay was immunoSEQ multiplex PCR. The repertoire holds hundreds of thousands of clones, with 95% as singletons. CD45RO negativity and positive selection for CCR7 defined naive CD8 cells, a population that excluded terminally differentiated effector memory CD45RA+ cells. Material for sequencing was naive CD8+ T cells sorted from blood. The receptors stem from a woman in her 30s in good health.

The rearrangement links TRBV4-1 to TRBJ2-1, with TRBD2 identical over 7 bases. The V gene end was trimmed by 3 bases and the J gene end by 4 bases; junction bases not matched to a gene: 9. This CDR3 is built from 16 residues. Germline CDR1 and CDR2: MGHRA and YSYEKL. The CDR3 protein is CASSHIGRESYNEQFF. The CDR3 nucleotides are TGCGCCAGCAGCCATATTGGGCGGGAGAGTTACAATGAGCAGTTCTTC.

V gene TRBV18 combines with J gene TRBJ2-1; tentative D call: TRBD1 (5 bases). Trimming pared 5 bases from V and 2 bases from J, leaving 13 bases between. The CDR3 has 15 amino acids. Germline CDR1 is KGHSH and CDR2 is LQKENI. The CDR3 DNA reads as TGTGCCAGCTCATCTCCGGACATTCCCTACAATGAGCAGTTCTTC. It is translated as CASSSPDIPYNEQFF.

This rearrangement joins TRBV7-9 to TRBJ2-7, with D perhaps matching TRBD1 or TRBD2 (5 bases each). CDR1 SEHNR and CDR2 FQNEAQ come from the germline V gene (reference sequence). The V gene lost 3 bases and the J gene lost 4 bases, with 10 bases spanning the gap. The CDR3 covers 13 residues. The CDR3 sequence: CASSFPGRYEQYF. In DNA form, the CDR3 reads TGTGCCAGCAGCTTTCCGGGACGGTACGAGCAGTACTTC.

CDR3 sequence: CASKEGTGFAEQYF. CDR3 DNA sequence: TGTGCCAGCAAGGAAGGGACAGGGTTCGCCGAGCAGTACTTC. The chain has TRBV27 and TRBJ2-7; 9 positions agree with TRBD1. The germline V gene encodes CDR1 MNHEY and CDR2 SMNVEV (reference sequence). This CDR3 contains 14 residues. Trimming took 7 bases from V and 6 from J; bases not matched to a gene: 10.

The chain combines TRBV7-9 with TRBJ1-5; 7 bases are a match to TRBD1. CDR1 and CDR2 from the germline V gene are SEHNR and FQNEAQ (reference sequence). The V gene end was trimmed by 1 base and the J gene end by 5 bases; junction bases not matched to a gene: 2. The CDR3 runs 14 residues. The CDR3 coding sequence is TGTGCCAGCAGCTTAGGCAGGGGGGATCAGCCCCAGCATTTT. Translation: CASSLGRGDQPQHF.

The gene calls are TRBV2 and TRBJ2-7; 8 positions agree with TRBD1. The CDR3 has 16 residues. Germline CDR1 reads SNHLY; CDR2 reads FYNNEI. J was trimmed by 0 bases and V by 3 bases; bases with no gene match: 7. In nucleotides, the CDR3 is TGTGCCAGCAGTGACGAGACAGGGGATGTCTCCTACGAGCAGTACTTC. This codes for CASSDETGDVSYEQYF.

The chain employs TRBV6-5 and TRBJ2-3, with D possibly being TRBD2 (5 bases). Germline CDR1 reads MNHEY; CDR2 reads SVGAGI. This CDR3 is built from 14 residues. The V and J ends lost 0 bases and 4 bases respectively, with 8 bases between them. This CDR3 is CASSYSASPDTQYF. CDR3 bases: TGTGCCAGCAGTTACTCTGCTAGCCCAGATACGCAGTATTTT.

The genes are TRBV4-1 and TRBJ2-5, with D hard to call. The CDR3 spans 12 residues. V was trimmed by 2 bases and J by 4 bases, leaving 5 bases between them. CDR1 is MGHRA, CDR2 YSYEKL, per germline. CDR3 in DNA: TGCGCCAGCAGCCAAACAGCAGAGACCCAGTACTTC. This sequence encodes CASSQTAETQYF.

The J gene is TRBJ2-7, the V gene TRBV5-4, with TRBD2 matching over 13 bases. CDR1 is SGHNT and CDR2 is YYREEE in the germline V gene (reference sequence). V gave up 4 bases and J gave up 3 bases; unmatched junction bases: 10. The CDR3 runs 17 residues. CDR3 DNA sequence: TGTGCCAGCAGCGCGGGCCGGACTAGCGGGAGACGCTACGAGCAGTACTTC. It is translated as CASSAGRTSGRRYEQYF. Full variable domain (outside the CDR3, taken from reference TRBV5-4 and TRBJ2-7): ETGVTQSPTHLIKTRGQQVTLRCSSQSGHNTVSWYQQALGQGPQFIFQYYREEENGRGNFPPRFSGLQFPNYSSELNVNALELDDSALYLCASSAGRTSGRRYEQYFGPGTRLTVT.

This chain joins TRBV7-9 and TRBJ2-5; TRBD2 agrees at 8 bases. With the DNA end fitting TRBJ2-7 better, the J assignment may be wrong. The CDR3 has 13 residues. Germline lookup yields CDR1 SEHNR and CDR2 FQNEAQ (reference sequence). The CDR3 DNA is TGTGCCAGTGTTCGACTAGCGAGCTACGAGCAGTACTTC. Translation gives CASVRLASYEQYF.

The V call is TRBV7-9, the J call TRBJ2-1; D unclear. CDR3 length equals 11 residues. The ends were cut back, 7 bases at V and 6 bases at J, with 7 bases in the middle. Per the germline V gene, CDR1 is SEHNR and CDR2 is FQNEAQ (reference sequence). CDR3 region: CASTYTNEQFF. CDR3 DNA: TGTGCCAGCACCTATACCAATGAGCAGTTCTTC.

The rearrangement links TRBV5-5 to TRBJ1-2, with 7 bases lining up with TRBD1. CDR3 length: 17 residues. The V segment lost 4 bases and the J segment 4 bases; nucleotides outside the gene matches: 16. Germline CDR1 SGHKS, CDR2 YYEKEE (reference sequence). CDR3: CASSLDRVLVLSYGYTF. CDR3 sequence (DNA): TGTGCCAGCAGCCTTGACAGGGTTTTAGTATTATCCTATGGCTACACCTTC.

This clone was seen a single time. The chain recombines TRBV19 with TRBJ2-7; tentative D call: TRBD1 (6 bases). The germline CDR1 and CDR2 sequences are LNHDA and SQIVND (reference sequence). This CDR3 comprises 14 residues. V shed 1 base and J shed 3 bases, with 10 bases lying between them. The DNA for the CDR3 is TGTGCCAGTAGTATAGGCCCAGGGGACTACGAGCAGTACTTC. It translates to CASSIGPGDYEQYF.

This chain uses TRBV14 with TRBJ2-7; TRBD2 matches at 8 bases. The CDR3 length is 16 residues. From germline, CDR1 is SGHDN and CDR2 FVKESK. Trimming at V came to 1 base and at J to 6 bases, leaving 11 bases not matched to a gene. The CDR3 sequence is CASSQVYAGGLGEQYF. The CDR3 DNA follows: TGTGCCAGCAGCCAAGTATATGCGGGAGGCCTAGGCGAGCAGTACTTC.

The chain has TRBV7-2 and TRBJ1-1, with D possibly matching TRBD1 (5 bases). Germline V gene sequence: CDR1 SGHTA, CDR2 FQGNSA. The CDR3 length is 14 residues. V was shortened by 7 bases and J by 5 bases, with 17 bases between the two germline ends. In nucleotides, the CDR3 is TGTGCCAGCACCCCGTCCCCGGGGCGAACTGAAGCTTTCTTT. This codes for CASTPSPGRTEAFF. The whole variable domain, filled in from reference TRBV7-2 and TRBJ1-1, reads GAGVSQSPSNKVTEKGKDVELRCDPISGHTALYWYRQSLGQGLEFLIYFQGNSAPDKSGLPSDRFSAERTGGSVSTLTIQRTQQEDSAVYLCASTPSPGRTEAFFGQGTRLTVV.

V is TRBV12-5 and J is TRBJ1-1; D perhaps matches TRBD1 (5 bases). This CDR3 spans 13 amino acids. V lost 6 bases to trimming and J lost 4 bases, with 12 bases between them. CDR1 is LGHNT, CDR2 FRNRAP, per germline. CDR3 in amino acids: CASGGQESTEAFF. CDR3 DNA sequence: TGTGCTAGTGGGGGGCAGGAAAGCACTGAAGCTTTCTTT. Full variable domain (rest looked up from reference TRBV12-5 and TRBJ1-1): DARVTQTPRHKVTEMGQEVTMRCQPILGHNTVFWYRQTMMQGLELLAYFRNRAPLDDSGMPKDRFSAEMPDATLATLKIQPSEPRDSAVYFCASGGQESTEAFFGQGTRLTVV.

The chain employs TRBV20-1 and TRBJ2-1; D ambiguous. V was clipped by 6 bases and J by 6 bases, with 9 bases between them. The CDR3 sequence is 11 residues long. Germline lookup yields CDR1 DFQATT and CDR2 SNEGSKA (reference sequence). The CDR3 here is CSATIFNEQFF. For the CDR3, the DNA is TGCAGTGCCACGATCTTCAATGAGCAGTTCTTC.

The chain couples TRBV27 to TRBJ2-5; no firm D call. CDR3 length: 15 amino acids. The V gene's germline CDR1 is MNHEY and CDR2 SMNVEV (reference sequence). V shed 2 bases and J shed 3 bases, with 13 bases lying between them. The CDR3 spells CASSLNHGSKETQYF. CDR3 DNA sequence: TGTGCCAGCAGTTTAAATCATGGCAGCAAAGAGACCCAGTACTTC.

The CDR3 here is CASSQFLAGDLYEQYF. CDR3 coding DNA: TGCGCCAGCAGCCAATTTCTAGCGGGAGACCTCTACGAGCAGTACTTC. The V and J genes are TRBV4-1 and TRBJ2-7; TRBD2 matches 10 bases. The J segment lost 3 bases and the V segment lost 2 bases, leaving 7 bases of the junction unmatched. This CDR3 contains 16 residues. From germline, CDR1 is MGHRA and CDR2 YSYEKL.

The V and J genes are TRBV14 and TRBJ2-3, with 13 positions matching TRBD2. Germline V CDR1 and CDR2: SGHDN, FVKESK. The CDR3 loop spans 19 amino acids. Trimming took 2 bases from V and 11 from J; bases not matched to a gene: 19. DNA of the CDR3: TGTGCCAGCAGCCAACATAACTCCGGGACTAGCGGGATCGTGGGGAAGCAGTATTTT. Translation: CASSQHNSGTSGIVGKQYF.

This clone was recorded once. The rearrangement uses TRBV27 and TRBJ2-1; possibly TRBD1 or TRBD2 for D (5 bases each). Germline V gene lookup returns CDR1 MNHEY and CDR2 SMNVEV (reference sequence). V was trimmed by 8 bases and J by 6 bases, leaving 20 bases between them. The CDR3 is 15 amino acids. CDR3 coding DNA: TGTGCCAGCGCACCTCTGCCGGGGCAGAGCAATGAGCAGTTCTTC. Translated: CASAPLPGQSNEQFF.

The chain employs TRBV5-1 and TRBJ1-2; 9 positions match TRBD1. Trimming cost V 3 bases and J 5 bases; bases outside gene matches: 2. Germline CDR1 SGHRS, CDR2 YFSETQ. This CDR3 comprises 13 residues. The CDR3 nucleotides are TGCGCCAGCAGCTCAGACAGGGGGTATGGCTACACCTTC. Protein sequence: CASSSDRGYGYTF. Drawing the rest from reference TRBV5-1 and TRBJ1-2, the complete variable domain is KAGVTQTPRYLIKTRGQQVTLSCSPISGHRSVSWYQQTPGQGLQFLFEYFSETQRNKGNFPGRFSGRQFSNSRSEMNVSTLELGDSALYLCASSSDRGYGYTFGSGTRLTVV.

The genes are TRBV10-1 and TRBJ2-7; 10 positions match TRBD2. Trimming removed 6 bases from V and 1 base from J; junction bases left unmatched: 3. CDR1 and CDR2 (germline): WNHNN, SYGVQD (reference sequence). The CDR3 is 14 amino acids. The CDR3 region is CASRAGGPSYEQYF. The CDR3 nucleotides are TGCGCCAGCAGAGCGGGAGGGCCATCCTACGAGCAGTACTTC.

The chain uses TRBV13 and TRBJ2-7, with 8 bases that match TRBD2. The germline V gene encodes CDR1 PRHDT and CDR2 FYEKMQ (reference sequence). This CDR3 is 13 amino acids long. V shed 3 bases, J shed 6 bases, and the junction held 4 bases outside the gene matches. DNA for the CDR3: TGTGCCAGCAGCTTGGGGACTAGACGCGAGCAGTACTTC. This gives the protein CASSLGTRREQYF. Filled out from reference TRBV13 and TRBJ2-7, the complete variable domain reads AAGVIQSPRHLIKEKRETATLKCYPIPRHDTVYWYQQGPGQDPQFLISFYEKMQSDKGSIPDRFSAQQFSDYHSELNMSSLELGDSALYFCASSLGTRREQYFGPGTRLTVT.

This chain connects TRBV28 to TRBJ2-7, with D tentatively TRBD2 (7 bases). The germline V gene has CDR1 MDHEN and CDR2 SYDVKM. The V end lost 6 bases, the J end lost 2 bases, and 14 bases lay between the germline ends. The CDR3 is made up of 14 amino acids. CDR3 in amino acids: CASRGGGHTYEQYF. In DNA form, the CDR3 reads TGTGCCAGCAGGGGCGGGGGCCACACCTACGAGCAGTACTTC.

The V call is TRBV4-1, the J call TRBJ2-1, with D perhaps TRBD2 (5 bases). V lost 2 bases, J lost 8 bases, and 16 bases lay in between. Per the germline V gene, CDR1 is MGHRA and CDR2 is YSYEKL. This CDR3 spans 15 amino acids. The CDR3: CASSQWPGMRDEQFF. CDR3 in DNA: TGCGCCAGCAGCCAATGGCCGGGGATGAGGGATGAGCAGTTCTTC.

A single count supports this clone. The J gene is TRBJ2-1, the V gene TRBV14; no reliable D call. CDR3 size: 14 residues. Germline V gene data show CDR1 as SGHDN and CDR2 as FVKESK. Trimming left V 1 base short and J 5 bases short, with 9 bases between. The CDR3 spells CASSQVDSNNEQFF. The CDR3 DNA is TGTGCCAGCAGCCAAGTTGATAGTAACAATGAGCAGTTCTTC.

This rearrangement joins TRBV4-1 to TRBJ1-5, with 7 nucleotides matching TRBD1. Germline V gene lookup returns CDR1 MGHRA and CDR2 YSYEKL. Trimming removed 0 bases from V and 3 bases from J; junction bases left unmatched: 5. The CDR3 contains 16 residues. The CDR3 sequence: CASSQDEGALNQPQHF. In nucleotides, the CDR3 is TGCGCCAGCAGCCAAGATGAGGGGGCTCTCAATCAGCCCCAGCATTTT.

V gene TRBV6-5 combines with J gene TRBJ2-7; possible D gene TRBD1, 6 bases. Per germline, CDR1 MNHEY and CDR2 SVGAGI. The CDR3 is made up of 13 amino acids. The V gene lost 2 bases and the J gene lost 1 base, with 6 bases spanning the gap. The chain's CDR3 is CASSYQGSYEQYF. In nucleotides, the CDR3 is TGTGCCAGCAGTTACCAGGGGTCCTACGAGCAGTACTTC.

This clone was observed a single time. The rearrangement uses TRBV7-2 and TRBJ2-7; D not resolved. Germline CDR1 and CDR2: SGHTA and FQGNSA. V dropped 0 bases and J dropped 5 bases, with 11 bases sitting between them. The CDR3 is 14 amino acids. CDR3 region: CASSLAGYGHEQYF. The CDR3 nucleotides are TGTGCCAGCAGCTTAGCAGGGTATGGACACGAGCAGTACTTC.